A single sample is the source of the 23 T cell receptor beta chains below, sequenced in a study of CD8 T cells in ankylosing spondylitis. Study conclusions and caveats: Typical of ankylosing spondylitis blood, it appeared, was a TCR beta motif of fewer than 10 highly homologous variants.

Each CDR3 protein gets one entry after TCRdb re-called the 5' RACE reads with MiXCR. This table has 670,000 or so distinct CDR3 sequences, 15% to 20% appearing once. Their recognized antigens are unknown. Sequenced sample: blood, either unsorted or a sorted T cell fraction (not recorded which). Every receptor here comes from a male donor with ankylosing spondylitis.

This chain connects TRBV4-1 to TRBJ2-3, with D tentatively TRBD1 (6 bases). The germline CDR1 and CDR2 sequences are MGHRA and YSYEKL. V dropped 2 bases and J dropped 6 bases, with 9 bases sitting between them. This CDR3 is 13 amino acids long. As DNA, the CDR3 is TGCGCCAGCAGCCAAAGGGACACGGATACGCAGTATTTT. Amino acids: CASSQRDTDTQYF.

This clonotype was detected only a few times. The chain employs TRBV18 and TRBJ2-7; weak D call: TRBD1 (5 bases). The ends were cut back, 2 bases at V and 3 bases at J, with 8 bases in the middle. The CDR3 length is 13 residues. Germline CDR1 KGHSH, CDR2 LQKENI. The CDR3 loop is CASSPSQGYEQYF. The CDR3 DNA follows: TGTGCCAGCTCACCATCCCAGGGCTACGAGCAGTACTTC.

This clonotype has only a few counts. The chain uses TRBV12-5 and TRBJ2-3; D possibly corresponds to TRBD2 (5 bases). V lost 5 bases and J 0 bases, leaving 15 bases between the germline ends. CDR1 is LGHNT, CDR2 FRNRAP, per germline. CDR3 length equals 16 residues. CDR3: CASGPPTSPSTDTQYF. CDR3 coding DNA: TGTGCTAGTGGTCCGCCCACTAGTCCTAGCACAGATACGCAGTATTTT.

V and J are TRBV20-1 and TRBJ1-1; D gene uncertain. Deletions cut 4 bases from V and 1 base from J, with 7 bases between. Germline V CDR1 and CDR2: DFQATT, SNEGSKA (reference sequence). The CDR3 loop spans 12 amino acids. The CDR3 DNA sequence: TGCAGTGCTATGGGAGAGAACACTGAAGCTTTCTTT. Translating gives CSAMGENTEAFF.

This sequence joins TRBV20-1 and TRBJ2-1; 9 nucleotides agree with TRBD2. Germline V gene lookup returns CDR1 DFQATT and CDR2 SNEGSKA (reference sequence). This CDR3 has 13 amino acids. V shed 4 bases and J 8 bases; nucleotides not matched to a gene: 6. The CDR3 bases are TGCAGTGCTATAAGCGGGGGGACAGATGAGCAGTTCTTC. This gives the protein CSAISGGTDEQFF.

The table lists this clonotype with a few counts. The J gene is TRBJ2-3, the V gene TRBV12-3 or TRBV12-4; the D call may be TRBD1 or TRBD2 (5 bases each). This CDR3 comprises 15 residues. Deletions cut 6 bases from V and 8 bases from J, with 21 bases between. CDR3 sequence (DNA): TGTGCCAGCAGCCCCGCCGGGACCCCACCGGGTACGCAGTATTTT. Protein sequence: CASSPAGTPPGTQYF.

The chain combines TRBV4-1 with TRBJ1-2; 11 nucleotides align to TRBD1. J lost 5 bases, V lost 0 bases, and 8 bases had no gene match. Germline V CDR1 and CDR2: MGHRA, YSYEKL. The CDR3 contains 17 residues. Here the CDR3 DNA reads TGCGCCAGCAGCCAAGATGGTAGGACAGGGGGCTGGTATGGCTACACCTTC. The encoded protein is CASSQDGRTGGWYGYTF.

This sequence joins TRBV7-2 and TRBJ1-1; 10 positions match TRBD1. This CDR3 is built from 16 residues. Losses at the gene ends were 5 bases for V and 4 bases for J; bases not matched to a gene: 10. Germline-derived CDR1 and CDR2 are SGHTA and FQGNSA. The CDR3 DNA sequence: TGTGCCAGCAGCGTGGGACAGGGGATTCGTGGCACTGAAGCTTTCTTT. Translating it yields CASSVGQGIRGTEAFF.

The rearrangement uses TRBV20-1 and TRBJ2-1; TRBD2 matches 9 bases. Germline-derived CDR1 and CDR2 are DFQATT and SNEGSKA (reference sequence). V lost 6 bases and J lost 0; bases outside the gene matches: 6. The CDR3 is 15 amino acids. DNA for the CDR3: TGCAGTGCCAGCGTTAGCGGGAGCTCCTACAATGAGCAGTTCTTC. Its protein is CSASVSGSSYNEQFF.

This chain uses TRBV6-1 with TRBJ2-7; 9 bases are shared with TRBD1. Germline V gene sequence: CDR1 MNHNS, CDR2 SASEGT. This CDR3 contains 13 residues. V shed 6 bases, J shed 4 bases, and the junction held 4 bases outside the gene matches. The CDR3 DNA follows: TGTGCCAGCAGGACGGGACAGGGATACGAGCAGTACTTC. This translates into CASRTGQGYEQYF.

This rearrangement joins TRBV7-6 to TRBJ2-3; a possible D gene is TRBD1 (6 bases). The germline CDR1 and CDR2 sequences are SGHVS and FNYEAQ. This CDR3 comprises 14 residues. Trimming pared 0 bases from V and 6 bases from J, leaving 10 bases between. CDR3 residues: CASSLAQGYDTQYF. The CDR3 DNA follows: TGTGCCAGCAGCTTAGCTCAGGGGTACGATACGCAGTATTTT.

This clonotype was observed a handful of times. This chain connects TRBV28 to TRBJ2-1, with 8 positions matching TRBD2. There are 16 residues in the CDR3. The germline V gene has CDR1 MDHEN and CDR2 SYDVKM. V lost 3 bases and J lost 6; bases outside the gene matches: 10. The CDR3 DNA is TGTGCCAGCAGTTTTAACCGGGAGGGCCCATTCAATGAGCAGTTCTTC. Residues: CASSFNREGPFNEQFF.

Only a few counts were recorded for this clonotype. The chain combines TRBV6-4 with TRBJ1-5; possible D gene TRBD1, 6 bases. Trimming removed 4 bases at V and 9 bases at J, with 13 bases between. CDR1 and CDR2 (germline): MRHNA, SNTAGT. This CDR3 region has 13 residues. This chain's CDR3 is CASSVGDNGPQHF. CDR3 DNA: TGTGCCAGCAGTGTAGGGGACAACGGGCCCCAGCATTTT.

This clonotype turned up a few times. The chain recombines TRBV7-9 with TRBJ2-7; TRBD2 agrees at 10 bases. J gave up 4 bases and V 4 bases, and 4 bases lay outside the gene matches. CDR3 length equals 14 residues. Germline CDR1 reads SEHNR; CDR2 reads FQNEAQ (reference sequence). CDR3 DNA: TGTGCCAGCAGCTCGACTAGCGGGTGGTACGAGCAGTACTTC. Amino acid sequence: CASSSTSGWYEQYF.

This clonotype was seen at least ten times. This sequence joins TRBV3-1 and TRBJ2-3; 7 nucleotides agree with TRBD2. Germline trimming cut 4 bases from V and 7 bases from J; bases unmatched to any gene: 5. The length of the CDR3 is 13 residues. Germline V gene sequence: CDR1 LGHDT, CDR2 YNNKEL (reference sequence). The CDR3 loop is CASSPTAGNTQYF. The CDR3, as DNA: TGTGCCAGCAGCCCCACAGCGGGGAATACGCAGTATTTT.

The CDR3 DNA sequence: TGCGCCAGCAGCTCGGACGGGTACTCTGGAAACACCATATATTTT. This gives the protein CASSSDGYSGNTIYF. V usage is TRBV5-1 and J usage is TRBJ1-3; no clear D. The V end lost 3 bases, the J end lost 0 bases, and 10 bases lay between the germline ends. This CDR3 is built from 15 residues. The germline CDR1 and CDR2 sequences are SGHRS and YFSETQ.

A few counts support this clonotype. The V and J genes are TRBV30 and TRBJ2-6; TRBD2 aligns across 11 bases. Germline V gives CDR1 GTSNPN, CDR2 SVGIG (reference sequence). CDR3 length equals 17 residues. Germline trimming cut 0 bases from V and 2 bases from J; bases unmatched to any gene: 3. Here the CDR3 DNA reads TGTGCCTGGAGTGTACAGGGACTAGCGGCTGGGGCCAACGTCCTGACTTTC. As protein: CAWSVQGLAAGANVLTF.

The chain has TRBV20-1 and TRBJ2-1; D unresolved. Germline values: CDR1 DFQATT, CDR2 SNEGSKA (reference sequence). The CDR3 runs to 12 residues. The V gene lost 4 bases and the J gene lost 8 bases, with 12 bases spanning the gap. The CDR3: CSATDLSDEQFF. CDR3 nucleotides: TGCAGTGCTACCGACCTTTCCGATGAGCAGTTCTTC.

This clonotype was counted between two and nine times. The chain combines TRBV12-3 or TRBV12-4 with TRBJ2-6; D remains unclear. CDR3 size: 14 residues. V lost 10 bases and J 0 bases, leaving 10 bases between the germline ends. CDR3 in DNA: TGTGCCACCACGGGTTTCTCTGGGGCCAACGTCCTGACTTTC. Translation: CATTGFSGANVLTF.

For the CDR3, the DNA is TGCGCCAGCAGCCACCGTCCCTCGGCGGGAGGGGGCGACGAGCAGTACTTC. It encodes CASSHRPSAGGGDEQYF. The rearrangement links TRBV4-1 to TRBJ2-7; 9 bases align to TRBD2. CDR1 MGHRA and CDR2 YSYEKL come from the germline V gene. Losses at the gene ends were 3 bases for V and 5 bases for J; bases not matched to a gene: 14. The CDR3 is 17 residues long.

The V and J genes are TRBV12-3 or TRBV12-4 and TRBJ2-6; 10 positions agree with TRBD1. The CDR3 sequence is 17 residues long. After removal of 6 bases from V and 1 base from J, the junction contained 6 bases not matched to a gene. In nucleotides, the CDR3 is TGTGCCAGCAGGGGGGACAGGGGCTTTTCTGGGGCCAACGTCCTGACTTTC. It yields the protein CASRGDRGFSGANVLTF.

The rearrangement links TRBV6-1 to TRBJ2-6; D is perhaps TRBD2 (5 bases). V lost 6 bases and J 0 bases, leaving 15 bases between the germline ends. CDR1 is MNHNS and CDR2 is SASEGT in the germline V gene. The CDR3 runs to 17 residues. Written as DNA, the CDR3 is TGTGCCAGCAGGGAGGACGGATCGAGCTCTGGGGCCAACGTCCTGACTTTC. Encoded protein: CASREDGSSSGANVLTF.

The chain carries TRBV28 and TRBJ2-3; no firm D call. Germline V gives CDR1 MDHEN, CDR2 SYDVKM. V was clipped by 6 bases and J by 4 bases, with 14 bases between them. The CDR3 contains 14 residues. Here the CDR3 reads CASSSDPQADTQYF. The DNA of the CDR3 is TGTGCCAGCAGCTCGGACCCCCAGGCAGATACGCAGTATTTT.